The rows below give T cell receptor beta chains drawn from one sample of a study of T cell responses to AZD1222 COVID-19 vaccine. Sequencing used immunoSEQ multiplex PCR; TCRdb keeps in-frame clones, though not all of them. The table has around 170,000 clones, just over 85% seen once. The starting material was peripheral blood, obtained 28 days after the second AZD1222 dose. The receptors were sampled from an adult who received the AZD1222 COVID-19 vaccine. Each CDR3 is given with its conserved first and last residue. A D gene is named only where the DNA matches it firmly. A row's size may be missing; if present it is once, few, many or a size class.

D gene: -
clone size: -
J gene: TRBJ1-1
V gene: TRBV18
CDR3 DNA: TGTGCCAGCTCATCATTACAGGTCCCCGGGAACACTGAAGCTTTCTTT
CDR3 protein: CASSSLQVPGNTEAFF

D gene: TRBD2
clone size: -
J gene: TRBJ2-3
V gene: TRBV18
CDR3 DNA: TGTGCCAGCTCACCACTACTAGCGGGGGACACAGATACGCAGTATTTT
CDR3 protein: CASSPLLAGDTDTQYF

D gene: -
clone size: -
J gene: TRBJ1-4
V gene: TRBV29-1
CDR3 DNA: TGCAGCGTTGTCAGCAGGGGAGGAGAAAAACTGTTTTTT
CDR3 protein: CSVVSRGGEKLFF

D gene: -
clone size: once
J gene: TRBJ2-5
V gene: TRBV6-5
CDR3 DNA: TGTGCCAGCAGCCTCAGTGCCGGGGGAGAGACCCAGTACTTC
CDR3 protein: CASSLSAGGETQYF

D gene: -
clone size: -
J gene: TRBJ1-5
V gene: TRBV30
CDR3 DNA: TGTGCCTGGACCCAGGGCGCCAATCAGCCCCAGCATTTT
CDR3 protein: CAWTQGANQPQHF

D gene: -
clone size: -
J gene: TRBJ2-7
V gene: TRBV4-1
CDR3 DNA: TGCGCCAGCAGCCCCGGACCAAGGTGGGAGCAGTACTTC
CDR3 protein: CASSPGPRWEQYF

D gene: TRBD1
clone size: -
J gene: TRBJ2-7
V gene: TRBV10-1
CDR3 DNA: TGCGCCAGCAGCGAAATACAGGGGACAAGGTTATACTACGAGCAGTACTTC
CDR3 protein: CASSEIQGTRLYYEQYF

D gene: -
clone size: -
J gene: TRBJ2-7
V gene: TRBV27
CDR3 DNA: TGTGCCAGCAGTTTATCGCAAGGGGGAGTGGGCGAGCAGTACTTC
CDR3 protein: CASSLSQGGVGEQYF

D gene: TRBD2
clone size: -
J gene: TRBJ2-5
V gene: TRBV7-2
CDR3 DNA: TGTGCCAGCAGCTCGCCTAGACTAGCGGGGGAGCAAGAGACCCAGTACTTC
CDR3 protein: CASSSPRLAGEQETQYF

D gene: -
clone size: -
J gene: TRBJ2-7
V gene: TRBV5-1
CDR3 DNA: TGCGCCAGCAGCCCAGGAGGTGCCGGACAGCCGGACGAGCAGTACTTC
CDR3 protein: CASSPGGAGQPDEQYF

D gene: TRBD1
clone size: once
J gene: TRBJ2-7
V gene: TRBV5-1
CDR3 DNA: TGCGCCAGCAGCTTGGGGGGACAGGAGTACGAGCAGTACTTC
CDR3 protein: CASSLGGQEYEQYF

D gene: TRBD1
clone size: -
J gene: TRBJ2-1
V gene: TRBV6-5
CDR3 DNA: TGTGCCAGCAGTTGGACAGGAGAGCAGTTCTTC
CDR3 protein: CASSWTGEQFF

D gene: TRBD2
clone size: -
J gene: TRBJ2-1
V gene: TRBV7-6
CDR3 DNA: TGTGCCAGCAGCCCAAGGACTAGCGGGGGGGACAATGAGCAGTTCTTC
CDR3 protein: CASSPRTSGGDNEQFF

D gene: TRBD1
clone size: -
J gene: TRBJ2-7
V gene: TRBV7-2
CDR3 DNA: TGTGCCAGCATCCCCACACGGACAGGGGACTACGAGCAGTACTTC
CDR3 protein: CASIPTRTGDYEQYF

D gene: TRBD2
clone size: once
J gene: TRBJ2-3
V gene: TRBV5-4
CDR3 DNA: TGTGCCAGCAGCCCCCGGACTAGCGGGGGGCCGGTAGATACGCAGTATTTT
CDR3 protein: CASSPRTSGGPVDTQYF

D gene: TRBD2
clone size: -
J gene: TRBJ2-1
V gene: TRBV5-1
CDR3 DNA: TGCGCCAGCAGCTTAGGACTAGCGGGGGGGCCCCGCCACAATGAGCAGTTCTTC
CDR3 protein: CASSLGLAGGPRHNEQFF

D gene: -
clone size: -
J gene: TRBJ1-6
V gene: TRBV30
CDR3 DNA: TGTGCCTGGAGTGAAGGGACGGGCTATAATTCACCCCTCCACTTT
CDR3 protein: CAWSEGTGYNSPLHF